Below, one TCR beta chain is given with its context. Its specificity is unknown. Second-dose intervals of approximately 4 or approximately 12 weeks were pooled. Libraries were prepared by immunoSEQ multiplex PCR; TCRdb keeps only in-frame clonotypes and omits some of them. The table shows about 180,000 clones, with around 90% occurring only once. V lost 1 base and J lost 4; bases outside the gene matches: 3. This CDR3 contains 14 residues. Germline V CDR1 and CDR2: MGHRA, YSYEKL. These data come from a study of T cell responses to AZD1222 COVID-19 vaccine. Overall study results and limits: Once two AZD1222 doses were given, Spike-specific TCR breadth and depth went up.

This sample comprised peripheral blood, obtained 28 days after the second AZD1222 dose. The chain links TRBV4-1 to TRBJ1-2; TRBD1 aligns across 7 bases. This receptor was identified in an adult who received the AZD1222 COVID-19 vaccine. The CDR3 protein is CASSQGRQGYGYTF. The CDR3 coding sequence is TGCGCCAGCAGCCAAGGGAGACAGGGCTATGGCTACACCTTC.